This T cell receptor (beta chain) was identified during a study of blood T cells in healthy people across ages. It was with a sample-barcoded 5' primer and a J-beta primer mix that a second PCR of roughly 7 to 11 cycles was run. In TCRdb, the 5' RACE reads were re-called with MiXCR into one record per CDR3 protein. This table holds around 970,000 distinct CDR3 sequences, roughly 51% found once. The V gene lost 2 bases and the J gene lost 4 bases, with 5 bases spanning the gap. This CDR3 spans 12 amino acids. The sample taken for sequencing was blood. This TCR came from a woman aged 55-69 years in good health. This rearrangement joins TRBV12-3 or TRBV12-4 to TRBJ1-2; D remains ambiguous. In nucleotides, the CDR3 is TGTGCCAGCAGTTTATATGCCTATGGCTACACCTTC. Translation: CASSLYAYGYTF.